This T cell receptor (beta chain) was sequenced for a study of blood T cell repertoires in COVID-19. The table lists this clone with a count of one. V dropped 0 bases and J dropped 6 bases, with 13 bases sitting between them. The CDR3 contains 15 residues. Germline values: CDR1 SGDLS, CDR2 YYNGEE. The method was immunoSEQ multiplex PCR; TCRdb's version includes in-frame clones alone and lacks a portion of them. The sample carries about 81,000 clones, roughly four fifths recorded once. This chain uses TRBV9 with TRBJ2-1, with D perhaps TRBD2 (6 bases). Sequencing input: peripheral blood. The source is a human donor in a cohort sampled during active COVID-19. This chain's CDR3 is CASSVDGQGGNEQFF. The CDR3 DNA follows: TGTGCCAGCAGCGTAGATGGGCAGGGAGGCAATGAGCAGTTCTTC.